The 14 T cell receptor beta chains reported below all come from one sample, sequenced in a study of technical replicates of blood from a few donors. TCRdb keeps only in-frame clones here, not all; method: immunoSEQ multiplex PCR. The sample lists approximately 70,000 clones, roughly 98% occurring once. Sequencing used T cells isolated from PBMCs. The receptors here all came from a human donor in good health.

This chain joins TRBV4-2 and TRBJ2-7; weak D call: TRBD2 (5 bases). This CDR3 is built from 16 residues. The V gene lost 4 bases and the J gene lost 2 bases, with 18 bases spanning the gap. Germline CDR1 LGHNA, CDR2 YNFKEQ. The CDR3 loop reads CASSPSSSGSTYEQYF. CDR3 DNA: TGTGCCAGCAGCCCCAGCTCGAGCGGTTCTACCTACGAGCAGTACTTC.

This clone was observed a single time. The V gene is TRBV6-5, the J gene TRBJ2-3; 7 nucleotides line up with TRBD1. V lost 6 bases to trimming and J lost 2 bases; unmatched junction nucleotides: 8. The CDR3 spans 15 residues. The germline gives CDR1 MNHEY, CDR2 SVGAGI. The CDR3 DNA sequence: TGTGCCAGCAGGAGAGGGGGCTACTACACAGATACGCAGTATTTT. Translating gives CASRRGGYYTDTQYF.

V and J are TRBV29-1 and TRBJ2-7; D is perhaps TRBD1 (6 bases). V was shortened by 4 bases and J by 2 bases, with 15 bases between the two germline ends. From germline, CDR1 is SQVTM and CDR2 ANQGSEA. This CDR3 has 14 residues. The CDR3 loop is CSVVVLGGPYEQYF. The CDR3, as DNA: TGCAGCGTTGTGGTCCTAGGGGGACCCTACGAGCAGTACTTC.

The chain's CDR3 is CAGRTDSMNEKLFF. CDR3 DNA: TGTGCCGGACGGACAGACTCCATGAATGAAAAACTGTTTTTT. This chain connects TRBV6-1 to TRBJ1-4, with a possible D match to TRBD1 (6 bases). The germline gives CDR1 MNHNS, CDR2 SASEGT. The V gene lost 11 bases and the J gene lost 5 bases, with 18 bases spanning the gap. The CDR3 covers 14 residues.

CDR3 sequence: CASSPGTGGSYEQYF. The CDR3 coding sequence is TGCGCCAGCAGCCCAGGGACAGGGGGCAGCTACGAGCAGTACTTC. The chain carries TRBV5-1 and TRBJ2-7; the match to TRBD1 covers 12 bases. V lost 4 bases to trimming and J lost 3 bases; unmatched junction nucleotides: 5. This CDR3 spans 15 amino acids. Germline V gene lookup returns CDR1 SGHRS and CDR2 YFSETQ.

This clone was seen just once. The CDR3 is CASSVIQVSGNTIYF. The CDR3 nucleotides are TGTGCCAGCAGCGTCATACAGGTCTCTGGAAACACCATATATTTT. V is TRBV6-1 and J is TRBJ1-3; perhaps TRBD1 as D (5 bases). The CDR3 consists of 15 residues. Germline CDR1 and CDR2: MNHNS and SASEGT. Trimming shortened V by 6 bases and J by 0 bases, and 12 bases separated the two germline ends.

This rearrangement joins TRBV19 to TRBJ1-1; D is unclear. CDR3 length equals 14 residues. Per the germline V gene, CDR1 is LNHDA and CDR2 is SQIVND (reference sequence). V shed 5 bases and J shed 3 bases, with 13 bases lying between them. The CDR3 protein is CASSSRVFDTEAFF. The CDR3 DNA sequence: TGTGCCAGTAGTTCGAGGGTCTTCGACACTGAAGCTTTCTTT.

The CDR3 is CASSLRLHGDEQYF. In DNA form, the CDR3 reads TGCGCCAGCAGCTTGCGTCTACACGGGGACGAGCAGTACTTC. The J gene is TRBJ2-7, the V gene TRBV5-1; possible D gene TRBD2, 5 bases. CDR3 length: 14 residues. Trimming removed 1 base from V and 5 bases from J, with 13 bases in between. In germline, CDR1 is SGHRS, CDR2 YFSETQ.

The chain recombines TRBV30 with TRBJ1-2; D remains unclear. The CDR3 length is 13 residues. CDR1 GTSNPN and CDR2 SVGIG come from the germline V gene (reference sequence). V was clipped by 4 bases and J by 7 bases, with 16 bases between them. CDR3: CAWNALPRSGYTF. The CDR3 DNA follows: TGTGCCTGGAATGCCCTCCCCAGAAGTGGCTACACCTTC.

The chain employs TRBV11-3 and TRBJ1-1, with 7 bases matching TRBD1. The CDR3 is 13 amino acids. The ends lost 4 bases at V and 3 bases at J; junction bases unmatched: 2. Germline V lookup: CDR1 SGHNT, CDR2 YENEEA. CDR3 DNA: TGTGCCAGCAGCTCGGGGACAGACACTGAAGCTTTCTTT. As protein: CASSSGTDTEAFF.

The chain combines TRBV5-1 with TRBJ2-3; D not resolved. Trimming removed 4 bases from V and 4 bases from J, with 13 bases in between. Looked up from germline, CDR1 is SGHRS and CDR2 is YFSETQ. The CDR3 loop spans 14 amino acids. The DNA for the CDR3 is TGCGCCAGCAGCCGAGAGATCAATTCAGATACGCAGTATTTT. Encoded protein: CASSREINSDTQYF.

The V call is TRBV30, the J call TRBJ2-7; D is uncertain. Germline V gene data show CDR1 as GTSNPN and CDR2 as SVGIG (reference sequence). Trimming pared 4 bases from V and 0 bases from J, leaving 10 bases between. The CDR3 totals 13 residues. CDR3 in amino acids: CAWTPLSSYEQYF. The CDR3 nucleotides are TGTGCCTGGACCCCTCTGAGCTCCTACGAGCAGTACTTC.

This chain connects TRBV19 to TRBJ1-5; D is ambiguous. V was trimmed by 3 bases and J by 7 bases, leaving 13 bases between them. This CDR3 comprises 14 residues. CDR1 and CDR2 (germline): LNHDA, SQIVND (reference sequence). The CDR3 DNA follows: TGTGCCAGTAGTATGGTCCGGGAGTGGCAGCCCCAGCATTTT. Amino acids: CASSMVREWQPQHF.

This rearrangement joins TRBV28 to TRBJ2-7, with 9 bases matching TRBD1. This CDR3 is built from 14 residues. Germline CDR1 reads MDHEN; CDR2 reads SYDVKM. V shed 3 bases and J 3 bases; nucleotides not matched to a gene: 3. CDR3 in amino acids: CASSLYRGLYEQYF. CDR3 nucleotides: TGTGCCAGCAGTTTGTACAGGGGGCTCTACGAGCAGTACTTC.